The rows below give T cell receptor beta chains drawn from one sample of a study of blood T cell repertoires in COVID-19. TCRdb's copy holds only in-frame clones and misses some; the assay was immunoSEQ multiplex PCR. The data hold around 250,000 clones, with about nine tenths observed a single time. The sequencing sample was made of PBMCs or T cells enriched from blood (not recorded which). These receptor sequences come from a middle-aged woman with acute COVID-19. Both conserved end residues are part of each CDR3. A D gene is named only where the DNA matches it firmly. Not every row has a clone size; where given, it reads once, few, many or a size class.

v_call: TRBV10-2
d_call: -
j_call: TRBJ1-4
clone_size: -
cdr3_aa: CASSSPGGSNEKLFF
cdr3_nt: TGCGCCAGCAGCTCCCCGGGTGGCTCTAATGAAAAACTGTTTTTT

v_call: TRBV30
d_call: -
j_call: TRBJ2-1
clone_size: once
cdr3_aa: CAWDRGLGRSSYNEQFF
cdr3_nt: TGTGCCTGGGACCGCGGTTTGGGGAGGAGCTCCTACAATGAGCAGTTCTTC

v_call: TRBV15
d_call: TRBD1
j_call: TRBJ2-1
clone_size: once
cdr3_aa: CATSRGGTGANEGQFF
cdr3_nt: TGTGCCACCAGCAGGGGCGGGACAGGGGCTAATGAGGGGCAGTTCTTC

v_call: TRBV27
d_call: TRBD2
j_call: TRBJ2-7
clone_size: -
cdr3_aa: CASSLRTSGIDEQYF
cdr3_nt: TGTGCCAGCAGTTTACGGACTAGCGGGATCGACGAGCAGTACTTC

v_call: TRBV7-2
d_call: -
j_call: TRBJ2-4
clone_size: -
cdr3_aa: CASSPNLETAKNIQYF
cdr3_nt: TGTGCCAGCAGCCCAAATCTAGAAACGGCCAAAAACATTCAGTACTTC

v_call: TRBV13
d_call: -
j_call: TRBJ2-3
clone_size: -
cdr3_aa: CASSLWQGSTDTQYF
cdr3_nt: TGTGCCAGCAGCTTATGGCAGGGTTCAACAGATACGCAGTATTTT

v_call: TRBV18
d_call: TRBD1
j_call: TRBJ1-6
clone_size: -
cdr3_aa: CASSPGTGSSALHF
cdr3_nt: TGTGCCAGCTCACCAGGGACAGGCTCCTCAGCCCTCCACTTT

v_call: TRBV6-2/TRBV6-3
d_call: -
j_call: TRBJ1-3
clone_size: -
cdr3_aa: CASSTSGRRRNTIYF
cdr3_nt: -

v_call: TRBV7-2
d_call: TRBD1
j_call: TRBJ1-4
clone_size: -
cdr3_aa: CASSLQGVLSNEKLFF
cdr3_nt: TGTGCCAGCAGCCTTCAGGGGGTTCTTTCTAATGAAAAACTGTTTTTT

v_call: TRBV7-7
d_call: TRBD2
j_call: TRBJ2-3
clone_size: -
cdr3_aa: CASSLRAAGPGTDTQYF
cdr3_nt: TGTGCTAGCAGCTTAAGGGCAGCGGGGCCGGGGACAGATACGCAGTATTTT

v_call: TRBV24-1
d_call: TRBD2
j_call: TRBJ2-1
clone_size: -
cdr3_aa: CATSARLASAYNEQFF
cdr3_nt: TGTGCCACCAGCGCGAGACTAGCGTCGGCCTACAATGAGCAGTTCTTC

v_call: TRBV12-3/TRBV12-4
d_call: -
j_call: TRBJ2-1
clone_size: -
cdr3_aa: CASSFDMTEQFF
cdr3_nt: TGTGCCAGCAGTTTTGACATGACTGAGCAGTTCTTC

v_call: TRBV12-2
d_call: -
j_call: TRBJ1-1
clone_size: -
cdr3_aa: CASHLSTGWGTEAFF
cdr3_nt: TGTGCAAGTCACCTGTCGACAGGGTGGGGAACTGAAGCTTTCTTT

v_call: TRBV18
d_call: TRBD1
j_call: TRBJ1-4
clone_size: -
cdr3_aa: CASSPRVGTGNEKLFF
cdr3_nt: TGTGCCAGCTCACCAAGGGTCGGGACAGGGAATGAAAAACTGTTTTTT

v_call: TRBV19
d_call: -
j_call: TRBJ2-1
clone_size: -
cdr3_aa: CASTPLGGEQFF
cdr3_nt: TGTGCCAGTACCCCCCTGGGGGGAGAGCAGTTCTTC

v_call: TRBV5-6
d_call: TRBD2
j_call: TRBJ2-5
clone_size: -
cdr3_aa: CASSDPGLGVEETQYF
cdr3_nt: TGTGCCAGCAGTGATCCGGGACTAGGGGTGGAGGAGACCCAGTACTTC

v_call: TRBV5-5
d_call: -
j_call: TRBJ2-7
clone_size: -
cdr3_aa: CASSSHIRGRYEQYF
cdr3_nt: TGTGCCAGCAGCTCTCATATCAGGGGGAGGTACGAGCAGTACTTC

v_call: TRBV7-2
d_call: TRBD1
j_call: TRBJ2-7
clone_size: -
cdr3_aa: CASSRKPGQVIYEQYF
cdr3_nt: TGTGCCAGCAGCAGGAAACCGGGACAGGTAATTTACGAGCAGTACTTC

v_call: TRBV25-1
d_call: TRBD1
j_call: TRBJ1-4
clone_size: -
cdr3_aa: CASSDPRGDGEKLFF
cdr3_nt: TGTGCCAGCAGTGACCCCAGGGGGGATGGCGAAAAACTGTTTTTT

v_call: TRBV7-2
d_call: -
j_call: TRBJ2-2
clone_size: -
cdr3_aa: CASSLYLANTGELFF
cdr3_nt: TGTGCCAGCAGCTTATATTTAGCGAACACCGGGGAGCTGTTTTTT

v_call: TRBV28
d_call: TRBD1
j_call: TRBJ2-5
clone_size: -
cdr3_aa: CASGLEQGAGETQYF
cdr3_nt: TGTGCCAGCGGATTGGAACAGGGGGCCGGGGAGACCCAGTACTTC

v_call: TRBV5-1
d_call: TRBD2
j_call: TRBJ2-1
clone_size: -
cdr3_aa: CASSLSVAGVLNEQFF
cdr3_nt: TGCGCCAGCAGCTTGTCGGTAGCGGGAGTACTCAATGAGCAGTTCTTC

v_call: TRBV10-3
d_call: TRBD2
j_call: TRBJ2-3
clone_size: once
cdr3_aa: CAISKEAGGVGDTQYF
cdr3_nt: TGTGCCATCAGTAAAGAAGCGGGAGGGGTGGGAGATACGCAGTATTTT

v_call: TRBV28
d_call: -
j_call: TRBJ1-6
clone_size: -
cdr3_aa: CASSFRSPLHF
cdr3_nt: TGTGCCAGCAGTTTCCGTTCACCCCTCCACTTT

v_call: TRBV2
d_call: -
j_call: TRBJ2-3
clone_size: -
cdr3_aa: CASVRANTDTQYF
cdr3_nt: TGTGCCAGCGTGCGGGCCAACACAGATACGCAGTATTTT

v_call: TRBV10-3
d_call: TRBD2
j_call: TRBJ2-1
clone_size: -
cdr3_aa: CAISKTSGLVADEQFF
cdr3_nt: TGTGCCATCAGTAAGACTAGCGGTCTCGTTGCGGATGAGCAGTTCTTC

v_call: TRBV15
d_call: TRBD1
j_call: TRBJ1-6
clone_size: -
cdr3_aa: CATSRVTGDNSPLHF
cdr3_nt: TGTGCCACCAGCAGAGTGACAGGGGATAATTCACCCCTCCACTTT

v_call: TRBV7-2
d_call: TRBD1
j_call: TRBJ1-3
clone_size: -
cdr3_aa: CASSLDGGQGANTIYF
cdr3_nt: TGTGCCAGCAGCTTAGATGGCGGACAGGGGGCAAACACCATATATTTT

v_call: TRBV5-4
d_call: TRBD2
j_call: TRBJ2-1
clone_size: -
cdr3_aa: CASSRFASGLYNEQFF
cdr3_nt: TGTGCCAGCAGCCGCTTTGCTAGCGGTTTATACAATGAGCAGTTCTTC

v_call: TRBV9
d_call: -
j_call: TRBJ2-3
clone_size: -
cdr3_aa: CASSALVHTDTQYF
cdr3_nt: TGTGCCAGCAGCGCCCTAGTGCACACAGATACGCAGTATTTT

v_call: TRBV2
d_call: TRBD2
j_call: TRBJ2-3
clone_size: -
cdr3_aa: CASSGAGADTQYF
cdr3_nt: TGTGCCAGCAGTGGGGCGGGGGCAGATACGCAGTATTTT

v_call: TRBV24-1
d_call: TRBD1
j_call: TRBJ2-5
clone_size: -
cdr3_aa: CATSDLTTGSETQYF
cdr3_nt: TGTGCCACCAGTGATCTAACGACAGGGAGCGAGACCCAGTACTTC

v_call: TRBV29-1
d_call: TRBD1
j_call: TRBJ1-2
clone_size: -
cdr3_aa: CSTGQDHYGYTF
cdr3_nt: TGCAGCACAGGACAGGACCACTATGGCTACACCTTC

v_call: TRBV6-5
d_call: -
j_call: TRBJ1-2
clone_size: -
cdr3_aa: CASTPGRVYGYTF
cdr3_nt: TGTGCCAGCACCCCAGGCAGGGTGTATGGCTACACCTTC

v_call: TRBV30
d_call: -
j_call: TRBJ2-7
clone_size: -
cdr3_aa: CAWSVRSYEQYF
cdr3_nt: TGTGCCTGGAGTGTACGCAGCTACGAGCAGTACTTC

v_call: TRBV28
d_call: TRBD1
j_call: TRBJ2-7
clone_size: -
cdr3_aa: CASSFRGISYEQYF
cdr3_nt: TGTGCCAGCAGTTTCAGGGGGATCTCCTACGAGCAGTACTTC